Below, 17 T cell receptor beta chains from the same sample are listed, as sequenced in a study of blood T cell repertoires in COVID-19. The protocol was immunoSEQ multiplex PCR, while the TCRdb copy is restricted to in-frame clones and leaves out a portion. The sample holds 75,000 to 100,000 clones; approximately 77% are singletons and the top ten take around a tenth. The sample taken for sequencing was peripheral blood. These receptors were taken from an elderly woman with acute or convalescent COVID-19.

The CDR3 DNA is TGTGCCAGTAGTCCGGACAGGGCGAAGGGCTACACCTTC. Protein product: CASSPDRAKGYTF. J is TRBJ1-2 and V is TRBV19, with 8 bases aligning to TRBD1. This CDR3 is built from 13 residues. The trim removed 5 bases at V and 8 bases at J, leaving 7 bases unmatched. Germline CDR1 is LNHDA and CDR2 is SQIVND (reference sequence).

This clone was picked up a small number of times. The chain has TRBV24-1 and TRBJ1-5; no clear D gene. The CDR3 has 12 residues. Germline-derived CDR1 and CDR2 are KGHDR and SFDVKD. The ends were cut back, 3 bases at V and 4 bases at J, with 3 bases in the middle. CDR3 protein: CATSDLNQPQHF. The CDR3 DNA sequence: TGTGCCACCAGTGATCTAAATCAGCCCCAGCATTTT.

The chain couples TRBV10-3 to TRBJ1-5; D call uncertain. The CDR3 contains 14 residues. Germline V gene data show CDR1 as ENHRY and CDR2 as SYGVKD. Between the trimmed V and J ends, which lost 3 bases and 5 bases, there was a span of 11 bases. CDR3 nucleotide sequence: TGTGCCATCAGTGATCGTCGCGAGGATCAGCCCCAGCATTTT. Translating gives CAISDRREDQPQHF.

This chain uses TRBV4-2 with TRBJ2-1; TRBD1 agrees at 10 bases. The CDR3 has 16 residues. With V trimmed by 0 bases and J by 7 bases, 6 bases remained unmatched. Per the germline V gene, CDR1 is LGHNA and CDR2 is YNFKEQ. For the CDR3, the DNA is TGTGCCAGCAGCCAAGACGACAGGGGGCGTTGGAATGAGCAGTTCTTC. The encoded protein is CASSQDDRGRWNEQFF.

Only one count was recorded for this clone. The genes are TRBV19 and TRBJ1-3, with a possible D match to TRBD1 (6 bases). The germline gives CDR1 LNHDA, CDR2 SQIVND (reference sequence). V was pared by 8 bases and J by 0 bases, with 17 bases between. CDR3 length: 16 amino acids. CDR3 amino acids: CASRRDIGSSGNTIYF. The CDR3 nucleotides read TGTGCCAGTCGTCGGGACATTGGGAGCTCTGGAAACACCATATATTTT.

The rearrangement joins TRBV18 to TRBJ1-1, with D possibly matching TRBD1 (6 bases). The CDR3 consists of 13 residues. CDR1 and CDR2 from the germline V gene are KGHSH and LQKENI. V dropped 6 bases and J dropped 5 bases, with 13 bases sitting between them. The CDR3 nucleotides are TGTGCCAGCTCCCAAGGGGGTCGGACTGAAGCTTTCTTT. It encodes CASSQGGRTEAFF.

The chain links TRBV7-2 to TRBJ1-2, with 7 positions matching TRBD1. This CDR3 is 14 amino acids long. Germline V gene lookup returns CDR1 SGHTA and CDR2 FQGNSA. V lost 5 bases, J lost 4 bases, and 7 bases stayed unmatched. The DNA for the CDR3 is TGTGCCAGCAGCCAGGGGGACACCGTCTATGGCTACACCTTC. Amino acid sequence: CASSQGDTVYGYTF.

This sequence joins TRBV30 and TRBJ2-2, with 9 positions matching TRBD2. Germline CDR1 reads GTSNPN; CDR2 reads SVGIG (reference sequence). The length of the CDR3 is 18 residues. Trimming cost V 4 bases and J 4 bases; bases outside gene matches: 16. The CDR3 region is CAWTHGAGGSSITGELFF. The DNA for the CDR3 is TGTGCCTGGACCCATGGGGCGGGAGGGTCGTCTATCACCGGGGAGCTGTTTTTT.

CDR3 sequence reads: CASSSPETGGLGGYTF. Written as DNA, the CDR3 is TGCGCCAGCAGCTCACCCGAAACAGGGGGTTTGGGCGGCTACACCTTC. The J gene is TRBJ1-2, the V gene TRBV5-1, with 8 bases identical to TRBD1. The junction had 15 bases not matched to a gene; V was cut back by 3 bases and J by 8 bases. This CDR3 has 16 amino acids. Germline CDR1 is SGHRS and CDR2 is YFSETQ.

The rearrangement uses TRBV5-4 and TRBJ2-6; TRBD1 matches 10 bases. The V and J ends lost 4 bases and 0 bases, in that order; junction bases with no gene match: 7. From germline, CDR1 is SGHNT and CDR2 YYREEE (reference sequence). This CDR3 region has 18 residues. The CDR3 DNA is TGTGCCAGCAGCCCTGGTGGGACAGGGGCCTCTGGGGCCAACGTCCTGACTTTC. Protein product: CASSPGGTGASGANVLTF.

A few counts support this clone. The chain is built from TRBV7-2 and TRBJ2-5; 8 nucleotides align to TRBD1. J was trimmed by 4 bases and V by 6 bases; bases with no gene match: 4. Germline V gene sequence: CDR1 SGHTA, CDR2 FQGNSA. This CDR3 has 13 amino acids. CDR3: CASSRDRGETQYF. Written as DNA, the CDR3 is TGTGCCAGCAGTCGTGACAGGGGAGAGACCCAGTACTTC. The full variable domain, with the rest looked up from reference TRBV7-2 and TRBJ2-5, is GAGVSQSPSNKVTEKGKDVELRCDPISGHTALYWYRQSLGQGLEFLIYFQGNSAPDKSGLPSDRFSAERTGGSVSTLTIQRTQQEDSAVYLCASSRDRGETQYFGPGTRLLVL.

CDR3 bases: TGTGCCAGCAGCTTGGCCGGGACAGCACTCTCTGGGGCCAACGTCCTGACTTTC. As protein: CASSLAGTALSGANVLTF. The chain employs TRBV5-6 and TRBJ2-6; TRBD1 matches 7 bases. Germline V gives CDR1 SGHDT, CDR2 YYEEEE. Trimming cost V 0 bases and J 0 bases; bases outside gene matches: 6. The CDR3 length is 18 residues. The variable domain in full, completed from reference TRBV5-6 and TRBJ2-6, reads DAGVTQSPTHLIKTRGQQVTLRCSPKSGHDTVSWYQQALGQGPQFIFQYYEEEERQRGNFPDRFSGHQFPNYSSELNVNALLLGDSALYLCASSLAGTALSGANVLTFGAGSRLTVL.

J is TRBJ2-1 and V is TRBV7-9; 7 nucleotides agree with TRBD2. V lost 4 bases, J lost 2 bases, and 14 bases stayed unmatched. Germline V gene lookup returns CDR1 SEHNR and CDR2 FQNEAQ (reference sequence). The CDR3 length is 18 residues. The CDR3 DNA sequence: TGTGCCAGCAGCTCCACCTCCGGGGGGAGGGAGGCCTACAATGAGCAGTTCTTC. It translates to CASSSTSGGREAYNEQFF.

The chain recombines TRBV25-1 with TRBJ2-7; 7 nucleotides agree with TRBD2. The CDR3 consists of 16 residues. V lost 4 bases to trimming and J lost 2 bases; unmatched junction nucleotides: 11. Germline V gene sequence: CDR1 MGHDK, CDR2 SYGVNS. CDR3 loop: CASSGAGQKFTYEQYF. Here the CDR3 DNA reads TGTGCCAGCAGTGGAGCGGGGCAGAAGTTCACCTACGAGCAGTACTTC.

This clone was counted once. The chain couples TRBV18 to TRBJ1-4; weak D call: TRBD1 (6 bases). The CDR3 extends over 13 amino acids. The V end was cut by 4 bases, the J end by 7 bases, with 10 bases between. CDR1 is KGHSH, CDR2 LQKENI, per germline. This CDR3 is CASSLDSPEKLFF. The DNA of the CDR3 is TGTGCCAGCTCACTGGACAGCCCTGAAAAACTGTTTTTT.

V usage is TRBV11-2 and J usage is TRBJ2-5; D is perhaps TRBD1 (6 bases). Trimming removed 4 bases from V and 1 base from J, with 10 bases in between. The CDR3 length is 14 residues. CDR1 SGHAT and CDR2 FQNNGV come from the germline V gene. DNA of the CDR3: TGTGCCAGCAGCTCGGGACATTTCCAAGAGACCCAGTACTTC. Protein: CASSSGHFQETQYF.

This sequence joins TRBV19 and TRBJ1-5; weak D call: TRBD1 (6 bases). Deletions cut 9 bases from V and 2 bases from J, with 20 bases between. The CDR3 spans 16 residues. Germline values: CDR1 LNHDA, CDR2 SQIVND (reference sequence). In DNA, the CDR3 is TGTGCCAGCTCCGACGGGGGGCTGGTAGGCAATCAGCCCCAGCATTTT. Amino acid sequence: CASSDGGLVGNQPQHF.